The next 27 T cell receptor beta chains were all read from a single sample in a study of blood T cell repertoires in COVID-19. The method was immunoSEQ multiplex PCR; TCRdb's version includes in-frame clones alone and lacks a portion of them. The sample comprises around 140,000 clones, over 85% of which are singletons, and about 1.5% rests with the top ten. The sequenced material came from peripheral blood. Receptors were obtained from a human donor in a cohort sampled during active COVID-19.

The CDR3 DNA follows: TGTGCCATCAGTGAGTCGAGGGAAAAACTGTTTTTT. It encodes CAISESREKLFF. The rearrangement uses TRBV10-3 and TRBJ1-4; D not certain. CDR3 size: 12 residues. Per germline, CDR1 ENHRY and CDR2 SYGVKD. Trimming pared 0 bases from V and 8 bases from J, leaving 4 bases between.

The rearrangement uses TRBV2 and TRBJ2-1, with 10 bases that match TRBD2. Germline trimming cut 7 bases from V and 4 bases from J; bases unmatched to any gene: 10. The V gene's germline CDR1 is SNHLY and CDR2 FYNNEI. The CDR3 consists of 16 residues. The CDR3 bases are TGTGCCAGCACCGGAAGTAGCGGGGGGACGTACAATGAGCAGTTCTTC. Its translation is CASTGSSGGTYNEQFF.

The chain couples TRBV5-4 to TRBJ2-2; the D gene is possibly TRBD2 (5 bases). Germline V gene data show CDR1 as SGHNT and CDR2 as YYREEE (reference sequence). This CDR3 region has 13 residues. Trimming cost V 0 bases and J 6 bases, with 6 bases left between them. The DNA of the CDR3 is TGTGCCAGCAGCTTGGACGGGGCCGGGGAGCTGTTTTTT. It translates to CASSLDGAGELFF.

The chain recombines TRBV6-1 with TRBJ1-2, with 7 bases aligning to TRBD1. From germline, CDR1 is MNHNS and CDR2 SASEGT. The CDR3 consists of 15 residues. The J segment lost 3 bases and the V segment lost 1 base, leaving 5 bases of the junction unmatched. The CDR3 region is CASSEDGQVHYGYTF. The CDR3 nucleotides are TGTGCCAGCAGTGAAGACGGACAGGTCCACTATGGCTACACCTTC.

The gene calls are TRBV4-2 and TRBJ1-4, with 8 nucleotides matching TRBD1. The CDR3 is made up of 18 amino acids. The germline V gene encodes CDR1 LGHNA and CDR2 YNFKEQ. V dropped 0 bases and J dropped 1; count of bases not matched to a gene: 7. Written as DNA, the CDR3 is TGTGCCAGCAGCCAAGATCTGACAGGGGATAGAACTAATGAAAAACTGTTTTTT. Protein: CASSQDLTGDRTNEKLFF.

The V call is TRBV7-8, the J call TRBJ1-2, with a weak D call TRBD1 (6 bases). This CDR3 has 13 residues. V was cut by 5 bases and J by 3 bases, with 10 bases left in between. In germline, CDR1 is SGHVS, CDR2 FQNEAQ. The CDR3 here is CASSPGHHYGYTF. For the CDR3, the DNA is TGTGCCAGCAGCCCGGGACACCACTATGGCTACACCTTC.

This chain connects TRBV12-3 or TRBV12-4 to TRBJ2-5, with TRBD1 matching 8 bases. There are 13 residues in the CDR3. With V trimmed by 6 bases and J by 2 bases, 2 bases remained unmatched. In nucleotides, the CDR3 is TGTGCCAGCAGCTGGACAGGGCAAGAGACCCAGTACTTC. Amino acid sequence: CASSWTGQETQYF.

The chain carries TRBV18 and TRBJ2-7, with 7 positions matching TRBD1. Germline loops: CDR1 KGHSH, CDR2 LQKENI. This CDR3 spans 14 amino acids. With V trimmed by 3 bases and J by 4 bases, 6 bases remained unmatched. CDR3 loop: CASSPGTATYEQYF. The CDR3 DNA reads TGTGCCAGCTCACCCGGGACAGCGACGTACGAGCAGTACTTC.

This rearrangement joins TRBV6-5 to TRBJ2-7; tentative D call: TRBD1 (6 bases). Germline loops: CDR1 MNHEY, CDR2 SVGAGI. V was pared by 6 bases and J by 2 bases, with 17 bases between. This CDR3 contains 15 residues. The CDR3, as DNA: TGTGCCAGCAGCCGCGACAGGACTCCAACCTACGAGCAGTACTTC. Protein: CASSRDRTPTYEQYF.

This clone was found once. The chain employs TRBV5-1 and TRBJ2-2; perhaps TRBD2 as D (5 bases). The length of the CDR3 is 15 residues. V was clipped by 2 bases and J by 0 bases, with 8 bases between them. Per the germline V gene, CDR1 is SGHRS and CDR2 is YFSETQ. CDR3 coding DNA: TGCGCCAGCAGCTTCGCGGGCGCGAACACCGGGGAGCTGTTTTTT. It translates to CASSFAGANTGELFF.

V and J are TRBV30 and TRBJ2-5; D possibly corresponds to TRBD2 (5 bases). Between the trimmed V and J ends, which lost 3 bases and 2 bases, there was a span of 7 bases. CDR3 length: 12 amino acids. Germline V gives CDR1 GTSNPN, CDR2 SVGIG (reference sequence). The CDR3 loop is CAWSTGQETQYF. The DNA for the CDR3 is TGTGCCTGGAGCACGGGGCAAGAGACCCAGTACTTC.

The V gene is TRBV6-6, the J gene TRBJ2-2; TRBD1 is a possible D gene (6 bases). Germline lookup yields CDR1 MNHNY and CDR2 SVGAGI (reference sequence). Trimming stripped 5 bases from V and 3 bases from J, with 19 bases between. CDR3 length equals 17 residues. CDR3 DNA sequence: TGTGCCAGCAGTCGTGACAGGACGGGCAGTTACACCGGGGAGCTGTTTTTT. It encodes CASSRDRTGSYTGELFF.

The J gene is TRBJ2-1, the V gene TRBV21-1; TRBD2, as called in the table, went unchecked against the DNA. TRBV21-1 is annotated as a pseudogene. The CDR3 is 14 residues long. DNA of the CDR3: TGTGCCAGCAGCCAAAGGCGAGGCTACAATGAGCAGTTCTTC. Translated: CASSQRRGYNEQFF.

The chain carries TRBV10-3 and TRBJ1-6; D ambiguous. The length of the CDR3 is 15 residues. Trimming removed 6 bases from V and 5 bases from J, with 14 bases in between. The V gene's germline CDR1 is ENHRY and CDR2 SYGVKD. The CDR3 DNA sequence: TGTGCCATCAGCTTCTCAGGCACCCATAATTCACCCCTCCACTTT. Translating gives CAISFSGTHNSPLHF.

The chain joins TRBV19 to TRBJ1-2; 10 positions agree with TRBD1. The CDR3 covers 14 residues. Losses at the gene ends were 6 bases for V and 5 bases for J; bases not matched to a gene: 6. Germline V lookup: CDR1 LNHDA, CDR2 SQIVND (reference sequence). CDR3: CASRGRDRGYGYTF. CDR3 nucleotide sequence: TGTGCCAGTAGGGGCCGGGACAGGGGATATGGCTACACCTTC.

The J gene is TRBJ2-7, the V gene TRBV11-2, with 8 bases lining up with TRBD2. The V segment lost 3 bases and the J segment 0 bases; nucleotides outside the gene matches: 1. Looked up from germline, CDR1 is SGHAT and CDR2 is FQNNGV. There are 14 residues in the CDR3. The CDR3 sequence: CASSLLAGSYEQYF. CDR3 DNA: TGTGCCAGCAGCTTGCTAGCGGGCTCCTACGAGCAGTACTTC. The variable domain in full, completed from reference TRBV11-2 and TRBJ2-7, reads EAGVAQSPRYKIIEKRQSVAFWCNPISGHATLYWYQQILGQGPKLLIQFQNNGVVDDSQLPKDRFSAERLKGVDSTLKIQPAKLEDSAVYLCASSLLAGSYEQYFGPGTRLTVT.

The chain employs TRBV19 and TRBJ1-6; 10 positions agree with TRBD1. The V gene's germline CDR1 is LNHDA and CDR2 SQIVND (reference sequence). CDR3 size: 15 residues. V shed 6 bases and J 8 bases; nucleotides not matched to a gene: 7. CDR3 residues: CASRDRGAGDSPLHF. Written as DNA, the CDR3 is TGTGCCAGTAGGGACAGGGGGGCCGGCGATTCACCCCTCCACTTT.

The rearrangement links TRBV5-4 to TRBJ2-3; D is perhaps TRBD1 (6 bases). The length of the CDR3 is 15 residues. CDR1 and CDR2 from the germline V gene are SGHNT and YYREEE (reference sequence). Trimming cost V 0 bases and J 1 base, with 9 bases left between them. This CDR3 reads CASSLAGAGTDTQYF. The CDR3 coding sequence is TGTGCCAGCAGCTTGGCAGGGGCAGGCACAGATACGCAGTATTTT.

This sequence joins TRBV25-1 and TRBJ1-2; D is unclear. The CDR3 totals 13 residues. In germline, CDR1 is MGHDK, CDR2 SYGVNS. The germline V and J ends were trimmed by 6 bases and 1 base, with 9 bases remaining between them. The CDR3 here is CASSRGHNYGYTF. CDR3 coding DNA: TGTGCCAGCAGCCGTGGGCATAACTATGGCTACACCTTC.

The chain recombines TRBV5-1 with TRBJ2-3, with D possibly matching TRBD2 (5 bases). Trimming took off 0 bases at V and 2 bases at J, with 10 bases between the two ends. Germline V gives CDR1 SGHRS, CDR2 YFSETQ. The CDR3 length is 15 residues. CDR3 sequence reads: CASSLEGATTDTQYF. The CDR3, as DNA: TGCGCCAGCAGCTTGGAGGGAGCTACCACAGATACGCAGTATTTT.

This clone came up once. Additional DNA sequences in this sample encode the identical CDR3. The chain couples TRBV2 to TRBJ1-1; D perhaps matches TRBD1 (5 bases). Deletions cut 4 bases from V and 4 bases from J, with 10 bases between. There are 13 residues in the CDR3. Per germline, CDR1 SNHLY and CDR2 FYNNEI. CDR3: CASSVGAGTEAFF. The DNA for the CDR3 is TGTGCCAGCAGTGTAGGGGCAGGCACTGAAGCTTTCTTT.

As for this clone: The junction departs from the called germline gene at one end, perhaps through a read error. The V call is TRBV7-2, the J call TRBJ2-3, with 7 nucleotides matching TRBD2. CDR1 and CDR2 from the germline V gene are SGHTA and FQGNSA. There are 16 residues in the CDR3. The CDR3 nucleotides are TGTGCCATCAGCTCACTCAGGACTAGGAGCACAGATACGCAGTATTTT. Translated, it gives CAISSLRTRSTDTQYF.

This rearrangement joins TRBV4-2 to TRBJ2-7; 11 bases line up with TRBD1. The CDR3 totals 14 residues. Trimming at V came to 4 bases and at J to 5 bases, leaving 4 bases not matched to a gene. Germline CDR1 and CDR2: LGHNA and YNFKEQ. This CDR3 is CASSLRDRGDEQYF. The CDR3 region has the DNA TGTGCCAGCAGCCTCCGGGACAGGGGGGACGAGCAGTACTTC.

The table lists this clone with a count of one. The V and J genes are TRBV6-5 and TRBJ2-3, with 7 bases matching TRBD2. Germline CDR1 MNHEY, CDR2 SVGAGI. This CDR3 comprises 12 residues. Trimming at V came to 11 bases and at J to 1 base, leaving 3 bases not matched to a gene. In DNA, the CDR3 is TGTGCCTGCCGGGGGGGCACAGATACGCAGTATTTT. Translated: CACRGGTDTQYF.

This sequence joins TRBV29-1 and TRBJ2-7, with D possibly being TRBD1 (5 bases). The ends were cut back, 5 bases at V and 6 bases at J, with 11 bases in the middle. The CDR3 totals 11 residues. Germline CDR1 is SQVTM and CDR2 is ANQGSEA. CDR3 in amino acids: CSVSQGREQYF. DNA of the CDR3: TGCAGCGTTAGCCAGGGCCGCGAGCAGTACTTC.

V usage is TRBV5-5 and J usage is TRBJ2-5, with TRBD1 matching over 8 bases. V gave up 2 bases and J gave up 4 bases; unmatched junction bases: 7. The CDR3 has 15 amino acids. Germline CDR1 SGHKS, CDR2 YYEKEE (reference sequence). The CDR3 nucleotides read TGTGCCAGCAGCTTCGGGTCAGGGGGCTCAGAGACCCAGTACTTC. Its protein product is CASSFGSGGSETQYF.

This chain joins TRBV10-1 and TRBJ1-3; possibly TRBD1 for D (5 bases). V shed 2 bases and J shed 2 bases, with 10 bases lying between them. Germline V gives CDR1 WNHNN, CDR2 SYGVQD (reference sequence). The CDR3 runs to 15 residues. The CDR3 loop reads CASSEGAPTGNTIYF. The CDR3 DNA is TGCGCCAGCAGTGAGGGGGCGCCCACTGGAAACACCATATATTTT.